Presented here are 24 T cell receptor beta chains from one specimen sequenced in a study of identical twins (dated by TCRdb to the mid-2010s). Library generation was performed with 5' RACE. Sequencing relied on an Illumina HiSeq 2000. TCRdb applied fastp at Q25 and MiXCR to the public reads, then kept only in-frame beta chains. Merged by CDR3 protein, the rows form single entries marked with the most common genes and DNA. The sample table contains roughly 250,000 distinct CDR3 sequences; only one count was recorded for over 12% of them. Of the sample, around 8.3% is held by the ten largest clones. The sequencing sample was made of memory (CD45RO+) T cells sorted from blood. The cell subset or site label on this specimen signifies: CD45RO+ enriched T cells. The receptors shown here come from a woman younger than 30 in good health.

This rearrangement joins TRBV10-3 to TRBJ2-5, with D uncertain. CDR1 and CDR2 (germline): ENHRY, SYGVKD. The CDR3 consists of 13 residues. V was trimmed by 0 bases and J by 5 bases, leaving 7 bases between them. CDR3 sequence (DNA): TGTGCCATCAGTGAGTCAATCGGGGAGACCCAGTACTTC. The encoded protein is CAISESIGETQYF.

This chain links TRBV20-1 with TRBJ1-2; 8 nucleotides align to TRBD1. The ends lost 2 bases at V and 7 bases at J; junction bases unmatched: 6. This CDR3 is 13 amino acids long. Looked up from germline, CDR1 is DFQATT and CDR2 is SNEGSKA (reference sequence). The CDR3 region is CSARHDRGSGYTF. CDR3 coding DNA: TGCAGTGCTAGACATGACAGGGGAAGTGGCTACACCTTC.

This chain joins TRBV7-8 and TRBJ1-1; D possibly corresponds to TRBD1 (5 bases). Germline CDR1 SGHVS, CDR2 FQNEAQ. This CDR3 is built from 15 residues. Trimming took 0 bases from V and 1 from J, leaving 9 bases between them. The CDR3 region has the DNA TGTGCCAGCAGCTTAGCGCGTGACAGGAACACTGAAGCTTTCTTT. Its translation: CASSLARDRNTEAFF.

This clonotype was counted many times. V gene TRBV5-6 combines with J gene TRBJ1-1, with D perhaps matching TRBD1 (6 bases). The V and J ends lost 3 bases and 4 bases respectively, with 16 bases between them. Germline CDR1 is SGHDT and CDR2 is YYEEEE. This CDR3 spans 15 amino acids. The CDR3 sequence: CASSWDTKLGTEAFF. CDR3 nucleotide sequence: TGTGCCAGCAGCTGGGACACGAAACTCGGCACTGAAGCTTTCTTT.

This clonotype showed up just a few times. The J gene is TRBJ2-3, the V gene TRBV7-2; TRBD2 matches at 9 bases. Germline V gene data show CDR1 as SGHTA and CDR2 as FQGNSA. This CDR3 region has 15 residues. With V trimmed by 2 bases and J by 6 bases, 6 bases remained unmatched. Here the CDR3 reads CASSLRRSGSDTQYF. The CDR3 coding sequence is TGTGCCAGCAGCTTACGCCGTAGCGGGAGCGATACGCAGTATTTT.

This clonotype was picked up a small number of times. The J gene is TRBJ1-3, the V gene TRBV15, with D uncertain. The CDR3 covers 15 residues. In germline, CDR1 is LNHNV, CDR2 YYDKDF (reference sequence). V was shortened by 1 base and J by 4 bases, with 11 bases between the two germline ends. The CDR3 spells CATSRGGNTGNTIYF. The CDR3 DNA reads TGTGCCACCAGCAGAGGCGGCAATACGGGAAACACCATATATTTT. Using reference TRBV15 and TRBJ1-3 for the parts outside the CDR3, the full variable domain is DAMVIQNPRYQVTQFGKPVTLSCSQTLNHNVMYWYQQKSSQAPKLLFHYYDKDFNNEADTPDNFQSRRPNTSFCFLDIRSPGLGDTAMYLCATSRGGNTGNTIYFGEGSWLTVV.

V and J are TRBV11-2 and TRBJ2-2, with 12 nucleotides matching TRBD2. CDR1 and CDR2 from the germline V gene are SGHAT and FQNNGV. The junction had 12 bases not matched to a gene; V was cut back by 4 bases and J by 6 bases. This CDR3 has 18 amino acids. The CDR3 is CASSSSLRLAGVSGELFF. In DNA form, the CDR3 reads TGTGCCAGCAGCTCCTCACTCCGACTAGCGGGAGTTTCCGGGGAGCTGTTTTTT.

V is TRBV9 and J is TRBJ2-7; the D gene is possibly TRBD1 (6 bases). Deletions cut 3 bases from V and 5 bases from J, with 15 bases between. Germline V gene lookup returns CDR1 SGDLS and CDR2 YYNGEE. The CDR3 extends over 14 amino acids. CDR3 sequence: CASSAQTGLDEQYF. DNA for the CDR3: TGTGCCAGCAGCGCCCAGACAGGTCTCGACGAGCAGTACTTC.

Ten or more counts support this clonotype. V is TRBV5-5 and J is TRBJ2-5, with no clear D. Trimming took off 9 bases at V and 5 bases at J, with 11 bases between the two ends. CDR1 and CDR2 from the germline V gene are SGHKS and YYEKEE (reference sequence). The CDR3 loop spans 11 amino acids. CDR3 protein: CATESHETQYF. The CDR3, as DNA: TGTGCCACGGAATCTCATGAGACCCAGTACTTC.

J is TRBJ1-2 and V is TRBV6-6; no reliable D call. V lost 5 bases and J lost 4, with 11 bases in between. In germline, CDR1 is MNHNY, CDR2 SVGAGI (reference sequence). The CDR3 is made up of 13 amino acids. The CDR3 sequence: CASSQDGSYGYTF. The CDR3 DNA is TGTGCCAGCAGTCAGGACGGATCCTATGGCTACACCTTC.

The chain uses TRBV20-1 and TRBJ2-4; D possibly uses TRBD1 or TRBD2 (5 bases each). Trimming took off 0 bases at V and 8 bases at J, with 14 bases between the two ends. Germline CDR1 reads DFQATT; CDR2 reads SNEGSKA (reference sequence). The CDR3 loop spans 14 amino acids. As DNA, the CDR3 is TGCAGTGCTAGAGAGGACTTCCAAGGGGACATTCAGTACTTC. As protein: CSAREDFQGDIQYF.

V is TRBV29-1 and J is TRBJ1-5; 7 bases are shared with TRBD1. J was trimmed by 5 bases and V by 6 bases; bases with no gene match: 4. The CDR3 consists of 12 residues. The germline V gene encodes CDR1 SQVTM and CDR2 ANQGSEA. CDR3 residues: CSVVDRDQPQHF. The CDR3 DNA follows: TGCAGCGTCGTTGACAGGGATCAGCCCCAGCATTTT.

This clonotype was observed a handful of times. The genes are TRBV12-3 or TRBV12-4 and TRBJ2-6; TRBD2 might be the D (6 bases). V lost 9 bases and J lost 0, with 12 bases in between. CDR3 size: 15 residues. This CDR3 is CASLEGYSGANVLTF. The CDR3 DNA reads as TGTGCCAGTTTGGAGGGTTACTCTGGGGCCAACGTCCTGACTTTC.

This clonotype was found many times. The chain employs TRBV20-1 and TRBJ2-1; D might be TRBD1 or TRBD2, each matching 6 bases. This CDR3 is built from 13 residues. Germline V lookup: CDR1 DFQATT, CDR2 SNEGSKA (reference sequence). The DNA for the CDR3 is TGCAGCTCTCTGGCGGGACAATACAATGAGCAGTTCTTC. It yields the protein CSSLAGQYNEQFF.

This clonotype was counted a few times. The rearrangement links TRBV4-2 to TRBJ1-1; 7 nucleotides line up with TRBD1. CDR3 size: 15 residues. Germline V gene lookup returns CDR1 LGHNA and CDR2 YNFKEQ. With 0 bases clipped from V and 4 bases from J, the junction kept 5 bases outside the gene matches. The CDR3 bases are TGTGCCAGCAGCCAAGATCTTGCAGGGGGCACTGAAGCTTTCTTT. It encodes CASSQDLAGGTEAFF.

This chain links TRBV3-1 with TRBJ2-7, with no clear D. Germline V gives CDR1 LGHDT, CDR2 YNNKEL (reference sequence). This CDR3 region has 12 residues. V lost 3 bases and J 4 bases, leaving 7 bases between the germline ends. This CDR3 reads CASSHSRYEQYF. CDR3 DNA sequence: TGTGCCAGCAGCCATTCTAGGTACGAGCAGTACTTC.

This clonotype was observed a few times. This chain links TRBV11-2 with TRBJ2-1; 10 bases align to TRBD2. With V trimmed by 5 bases and J by 6 bases, 7 bases remained unmatched. Looked up from germline, CDR1 is SGHAT and CDR2 is FQNNGV. The length of the CDR3 is 15 residues. CDR3 DNA sequence: TGTGCCAGCAGCCTGGGACTAGCGAGTAGCAATGAGCAGTTCTTC. Translated: CASSLGLASSNEQFF.

V gene TRBV7-2 combines with J gene TRBJ1-2; TRBD1 matches 10 bases. The V segment lost 2 bases and the J segment 8 bases; nucleotides outside the gene matches: 11. CDR1 is SGHTA, CDR2 FQGNSA, per germline. The CDR3 runs 16 residues. The chain's CDR3 is CASSLRVGTGVFGYTF. In nucleotides, the CDR3 is TGTGCCAGCAGCTTACGGGTTGGGACAGGGGTTTTCGGCTACACCTTC. Full variable domain (missing parts from reference TRBV7-2 and TRBJ1-2): GAGVSQSPSNKVTEKGKDVELRCDPISGHTALYWYRQSLGQGLEFLIYFQGNSAPDKSGLPSDRFSAERTGGSVSTLTIQRTQQEDSAVYLCASSLRVGTGVFGYTFGSGTRLTVV.

This clonotype was recorded many times. CDR3 amino acids: CASHREEDTEAFF. DNA of the CDR3: TGTGCCAGCCACAGGGAGGAGGACACTGAAGCTTTCTTT. The V and J genes are TRBV7-8 and TRBJ1-1; maybe TRBD1 (6 bases). There are 13 residues in the CDR3. Trimming stripped 8 bases from V and 3 bases from J, with 13 bases between. CDR1 SGHVS and CDR2 FQNEAQ come from the germline V gene.

This clonotype has a count of ten or more. The CDR3 sequence: CSASSGSSGSTDTQYF. The DNA for the CDR3 is TGCAGTGCTAGTAGTGGATCTAGCGGGAGCACAGATACGCAGTATTTT. The chain carries TRBV20-1 and TRBJ2-3; 8 bases are a match to TRBD2. Germline V gene data show CDR1 as DFQATT and CDR2 as SNEGSKA (reference sequence). With V trimmed by 3 bases and J by 0 bases, 8 bases remained unmatched. This CDR3 comprises 16 residues.

The table lists this clonotype with many counts. V and J are TRBV5-1 and TRBJ2-7; possibly TRBD1 or TRBD2 for D (5 bases each). The CDR3 spans 13 residues. Trimming left V 2 bases short and J 5 bases short, with 11 bases between. Germline values: CDR1 SGHRS, CDR2 YFSETQ. In nucleotides, the CDR3 is TGCGCCAGCAGCTTTGGGGGAGCCAACGAGCAGTACTTC. Translating it yields CASSFGGANEQYF.

The CDR3 DNA follows: TGTGCCACCAGCAGAGATTACTATGGCTACACCTTC. Residues: CATSRDYYGYTF. The V call is TRBV15, the J call TRBJ1-2; D ambiguous. The CDR3 runs to 12 residues. Germline V CDR1 and CDR2: LNHNV, YYDKDF (reference sequence). Trimming took 0 bases from V and 3 from J, leaving 2 bases between them.

This clonotype was counted at least ten times. The rearrangement joins TRBV21-1 to TRBJ1-3. TRBV21-1 is annotated as a pseudogene. CDR3 length: 15 amino acids. The CDR3 nucleotides read TGTGCCAGCAGCAAATATCTTCGTGGAGGAAACACCATATATTTT. Translated: CASSKYLRGGNTIYF.

This clonotype was detected ten times or more. V gene TRBV5-1 combines with J gene TRBJ2-3; 12 bases line up with TRBD2. The V gene's germline CDR1 is SGHRS and CDR2 YFSETQ. Germline trimming cut 2 bases from V and 3 bases from J; bases unmatched to any gene: 7. The CDR3 spans 17 residues. CDR3 in amino acids: CASSFLPGTSGTDTQYF. The CDR3 nucleotides are TGCGCCAGCAGCTTTCTCCCCGGGACTAGCGGGACAGATACGCAGTATTTT.